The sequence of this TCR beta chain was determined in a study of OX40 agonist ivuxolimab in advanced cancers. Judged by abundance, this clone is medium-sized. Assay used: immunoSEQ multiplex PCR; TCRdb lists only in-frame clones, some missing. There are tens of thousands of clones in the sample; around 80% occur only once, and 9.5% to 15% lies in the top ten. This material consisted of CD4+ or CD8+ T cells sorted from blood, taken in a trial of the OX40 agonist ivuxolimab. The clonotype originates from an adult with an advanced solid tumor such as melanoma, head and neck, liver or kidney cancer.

CDR3 loop: CAWSRRTGASNTEAFF. The CDR3, as DNA: TGTGCCTGGAGCAGGAGGACAGGGGCCTCGAACACTGAAGCTTTCTTT. V is TRBV30 and J is TRBJ1-1, with 9 nucleotides matching TRBD1. The V gene's germline CDR1 is GTSNPN and CDR2 SVGIG (reference sequence). V shed 3 bases, J shed 1 base, and the junction held 9 bases outside the gene matches. CDR3 length: 16 residues.